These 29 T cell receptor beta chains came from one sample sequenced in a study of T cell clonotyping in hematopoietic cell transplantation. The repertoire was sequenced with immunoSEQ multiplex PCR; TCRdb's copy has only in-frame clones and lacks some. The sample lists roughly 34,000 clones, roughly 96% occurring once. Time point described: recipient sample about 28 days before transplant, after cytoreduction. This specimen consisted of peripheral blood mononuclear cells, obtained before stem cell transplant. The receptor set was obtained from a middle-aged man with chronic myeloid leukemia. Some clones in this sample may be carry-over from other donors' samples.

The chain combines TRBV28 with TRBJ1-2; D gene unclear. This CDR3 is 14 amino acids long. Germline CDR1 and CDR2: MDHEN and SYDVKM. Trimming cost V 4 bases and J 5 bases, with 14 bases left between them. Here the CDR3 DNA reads TGTGCCAGCAGTTCCCCTCCCCAAGGGTATGGCTACACCTTC. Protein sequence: CASSSPPQGYGYTF.

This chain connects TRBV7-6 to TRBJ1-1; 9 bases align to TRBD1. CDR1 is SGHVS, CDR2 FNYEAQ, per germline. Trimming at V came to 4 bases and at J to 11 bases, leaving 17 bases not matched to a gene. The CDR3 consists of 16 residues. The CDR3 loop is CASSSRQGGVELDAFF. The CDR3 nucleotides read TGTGCCAGCAGCTCACGACAGGGGGGAGTGGAATTGGACGCTTTCTTT.

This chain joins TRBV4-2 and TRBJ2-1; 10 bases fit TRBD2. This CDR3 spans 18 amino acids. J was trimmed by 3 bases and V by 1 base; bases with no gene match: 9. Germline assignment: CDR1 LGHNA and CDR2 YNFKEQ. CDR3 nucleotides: TGTGCCAGCAGCCAAGGGACTAGCGGCGACCATATCTACAATGAGCAGTTCTTC. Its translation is CASSQGTSGDHIYNEQFF.

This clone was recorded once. The CDR3 is CASSFGVTEAFF. In DNA form, the CDR3 reads TGTGCCAGCAGCTTCGGAGTCACTGAAGCTTTCTTT. The gene calls are TRBV5-6 and TRBJ1-1; D remains ambiguous. Germline lookup yields CDR1 SGHDT and CDR2 YYEEEE. V was trimmed by 2 bases and J by 4 bases, leaving 6 bases between them. The CDR3 is 12 amino acids.

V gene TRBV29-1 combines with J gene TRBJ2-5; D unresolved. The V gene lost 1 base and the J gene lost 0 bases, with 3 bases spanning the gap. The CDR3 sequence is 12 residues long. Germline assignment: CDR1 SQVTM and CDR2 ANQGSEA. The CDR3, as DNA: TGCAGCGTTGAAGGCTACCAAGAGACCCAGTACTTC. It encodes CSVEGYQETQYF.

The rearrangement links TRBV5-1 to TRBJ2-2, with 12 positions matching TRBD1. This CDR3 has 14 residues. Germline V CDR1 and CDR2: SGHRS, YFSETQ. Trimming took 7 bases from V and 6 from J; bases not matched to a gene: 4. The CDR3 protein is CASCRDRGPGELFF. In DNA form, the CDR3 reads TGCGCCAGCTGCCGGGACAGGGGGCCCGGGGAGCTGTTTTTT.

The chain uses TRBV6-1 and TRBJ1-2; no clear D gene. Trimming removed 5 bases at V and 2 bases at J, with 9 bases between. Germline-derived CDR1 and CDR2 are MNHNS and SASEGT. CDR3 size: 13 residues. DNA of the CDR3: TGTGCCAGCAGTAGGTCAGAAAACTATGGCTACACCTTC. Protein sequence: CASSRSENYGYTF.

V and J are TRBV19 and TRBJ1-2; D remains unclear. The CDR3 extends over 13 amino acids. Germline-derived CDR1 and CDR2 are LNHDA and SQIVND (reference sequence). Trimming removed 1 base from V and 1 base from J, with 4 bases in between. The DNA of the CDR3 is TGTGCCAGTAGTATAGGAATTAACTATGGCTACACCTTC. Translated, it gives CASSIGINYGYTF.

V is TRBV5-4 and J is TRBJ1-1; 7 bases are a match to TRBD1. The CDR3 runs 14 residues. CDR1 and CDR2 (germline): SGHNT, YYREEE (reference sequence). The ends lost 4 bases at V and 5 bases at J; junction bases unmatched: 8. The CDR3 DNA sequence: TGTGCCAGCAGCCTGACAGGGACTGGAACTGAAGCTTTCTTT. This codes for CASSLTGTGTEAFF.

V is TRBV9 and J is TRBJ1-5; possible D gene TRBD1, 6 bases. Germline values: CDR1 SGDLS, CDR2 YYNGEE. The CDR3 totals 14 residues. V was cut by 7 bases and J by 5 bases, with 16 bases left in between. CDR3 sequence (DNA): TGTGCCAGCGGGGGGGCAAGGACTCATCAGCCCCAGCATTTT. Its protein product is CASGGARTHQPQHF.

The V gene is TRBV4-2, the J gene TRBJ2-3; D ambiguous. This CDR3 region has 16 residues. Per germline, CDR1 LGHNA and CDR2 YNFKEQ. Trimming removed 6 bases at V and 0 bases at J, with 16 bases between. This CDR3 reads CASSLRLITSTDTQYF. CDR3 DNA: TGTGCCAGCAGTCTCCGACTGATAACTAGCACAGATACGCAGTATTTT.

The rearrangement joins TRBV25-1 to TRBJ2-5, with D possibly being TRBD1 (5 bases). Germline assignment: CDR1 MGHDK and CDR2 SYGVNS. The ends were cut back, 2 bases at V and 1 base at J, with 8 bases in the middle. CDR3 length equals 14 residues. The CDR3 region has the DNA TGTGCCAGCAGTGAAAGGGGCCTCCAAGAGACCCAGTACTTC. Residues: CASSERGLQETQYF.

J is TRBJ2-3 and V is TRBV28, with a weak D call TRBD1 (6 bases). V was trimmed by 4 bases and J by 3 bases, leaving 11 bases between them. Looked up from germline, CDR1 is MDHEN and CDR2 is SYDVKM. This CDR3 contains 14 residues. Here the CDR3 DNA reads TGTGCCAGCAGTTCCCGGACAGCGACAGATACGCAGTATTTT. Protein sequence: CASSSRTATDTQYF. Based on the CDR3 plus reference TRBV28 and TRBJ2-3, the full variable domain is DVKVTQSSRYLVKRTGEKVFLECVQDMDHENMFWYRQDPGLGLRLIYFSYDVKMKEKGDIPEGYSVSREKKERFSLILESASTNQTSMYLCASSSRTATDTQYFGPGTRLTVL.

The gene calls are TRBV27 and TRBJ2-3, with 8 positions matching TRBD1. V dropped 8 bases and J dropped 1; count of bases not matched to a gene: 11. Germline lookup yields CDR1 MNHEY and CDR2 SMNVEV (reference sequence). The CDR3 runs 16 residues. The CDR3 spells CASWDPGQGRTDTQYF. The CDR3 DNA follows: TGTGCCAGCTGGGATCCAGGACAGGGACGCACAGATACGCAGTATTTT.

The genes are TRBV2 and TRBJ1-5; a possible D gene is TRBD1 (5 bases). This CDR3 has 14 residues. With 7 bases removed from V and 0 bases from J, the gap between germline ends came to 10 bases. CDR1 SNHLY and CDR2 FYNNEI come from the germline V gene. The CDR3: CASNRRYSNQPQHF. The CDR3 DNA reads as TGTGCCAGCAACAGGAGATATAGCAATCAGCCCCAGCATTTT.

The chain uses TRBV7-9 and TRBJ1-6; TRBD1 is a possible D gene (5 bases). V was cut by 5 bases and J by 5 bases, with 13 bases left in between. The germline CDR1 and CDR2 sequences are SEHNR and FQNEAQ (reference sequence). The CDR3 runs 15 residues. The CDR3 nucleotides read TGTGCCAGCAGCCCTCGAGGGGTAAATAATTCACCCCTCCACTTT. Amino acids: CASSPRGVNNSPLHF.

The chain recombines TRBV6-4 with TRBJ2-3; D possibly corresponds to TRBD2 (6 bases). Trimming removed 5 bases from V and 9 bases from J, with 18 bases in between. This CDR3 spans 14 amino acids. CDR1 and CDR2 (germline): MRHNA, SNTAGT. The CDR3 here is CASSPTLVGGTQYF. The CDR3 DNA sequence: TGTGCCAGCAGTCCCACCCTTGTGGGGGGAACGCAGTATTTT.

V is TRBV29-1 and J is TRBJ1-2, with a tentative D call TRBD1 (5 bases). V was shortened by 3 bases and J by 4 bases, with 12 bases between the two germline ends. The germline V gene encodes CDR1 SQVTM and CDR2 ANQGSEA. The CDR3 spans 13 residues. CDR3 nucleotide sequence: TGCAGCGTTGAGAGCGGGGGGGGCTATGGCTACACCTTC. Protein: CSVESGGGYGYTF.

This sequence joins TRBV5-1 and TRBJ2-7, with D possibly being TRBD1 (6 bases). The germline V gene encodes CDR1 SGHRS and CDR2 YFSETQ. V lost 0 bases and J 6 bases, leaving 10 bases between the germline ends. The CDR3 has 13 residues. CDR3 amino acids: CASSLVGAGEQYF. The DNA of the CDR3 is TGCGCCAGCAGCTTGGTGGGGGCCGGCGAGCAGTACTTC.

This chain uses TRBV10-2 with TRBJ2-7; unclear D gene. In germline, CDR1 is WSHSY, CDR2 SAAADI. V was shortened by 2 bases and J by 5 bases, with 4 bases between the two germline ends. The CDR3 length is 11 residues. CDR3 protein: CASSERHEQYF. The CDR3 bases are TGCGCCAGCAGTGAGAGGCACGAGCAGTACTTC.

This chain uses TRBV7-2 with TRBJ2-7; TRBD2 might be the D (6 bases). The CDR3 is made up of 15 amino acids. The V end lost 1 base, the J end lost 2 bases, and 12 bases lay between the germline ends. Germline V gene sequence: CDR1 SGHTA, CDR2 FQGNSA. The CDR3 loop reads CASSLVSGLTYEQYF. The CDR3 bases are TGTGCCAGCAGCTTAGTGTCGGGACTCACCTACGAGCAGTACTTC.

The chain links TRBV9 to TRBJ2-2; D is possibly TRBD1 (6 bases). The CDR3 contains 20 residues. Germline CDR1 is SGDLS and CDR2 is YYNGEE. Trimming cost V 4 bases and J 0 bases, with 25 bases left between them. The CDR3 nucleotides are TGTGCCAGCAGCAACAACAGGGAAATACCCTTCTCGGCGAACACCGGGGAGCTGTTTTTT. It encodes CASSNNREIPFSANTGELFF. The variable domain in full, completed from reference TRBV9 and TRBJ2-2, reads DSGVTQTPKHLITATGQRVTLRCSPRSGDLSVYWYQQSLDQGLQFLIQYYNGEERAKGNILERFSAQQFPDLHSELNLSSLELGDSALYFCASSNNREIPFSANTGELFFGEGSRLTVL.

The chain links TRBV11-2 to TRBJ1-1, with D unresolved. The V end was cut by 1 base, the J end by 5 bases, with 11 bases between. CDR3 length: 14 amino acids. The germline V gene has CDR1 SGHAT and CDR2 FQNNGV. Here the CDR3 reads CASSLVTSGTEAFF. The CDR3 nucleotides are TGTGCCAGCAGCTTAGTTACCTCGGGGACTGAAGCTTTCTTT.

Here the CDR3 DNA reads TGTGCCATCAGGGCATTGTCTAGCACAGATACGCAGTATTTT. It specifies CAIRALSSTDTQYF. The rearrangement joins TRBV10-3 to TRBJ2-3; D uncertain. The CDR3 length is 14 residues. Per germline, CDR1 ENHRY and CDR2 SYGVKD. Trimming took 6 bases from V and 0 from J, leaving 10 bases between them.

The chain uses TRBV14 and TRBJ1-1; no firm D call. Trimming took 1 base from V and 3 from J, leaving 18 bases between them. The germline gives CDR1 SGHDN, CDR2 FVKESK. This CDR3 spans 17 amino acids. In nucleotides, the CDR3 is TGTGCCAGCAGCCAAGGTTACCACCCATCAGTGGACACTGAAGCTTTCTTT. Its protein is CASSQGYHPSVDTEAFF.

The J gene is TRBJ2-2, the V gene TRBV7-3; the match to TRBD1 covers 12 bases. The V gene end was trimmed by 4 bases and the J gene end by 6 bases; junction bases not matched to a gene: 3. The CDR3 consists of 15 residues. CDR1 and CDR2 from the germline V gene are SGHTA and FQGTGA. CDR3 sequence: CASSSRDRGPGELFF. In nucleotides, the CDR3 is TGTGCCAGCAGCTCTCGGGACAGGGGGCCCGGGGAGCTGTTTTTT.

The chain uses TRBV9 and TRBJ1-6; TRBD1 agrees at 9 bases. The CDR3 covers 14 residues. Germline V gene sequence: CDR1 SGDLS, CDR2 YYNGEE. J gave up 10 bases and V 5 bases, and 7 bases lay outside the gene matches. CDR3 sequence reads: CASSPGQGGSPLHF. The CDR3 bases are TGTGCCAGCAGTCCGGGACAGGGTGGGTCACCCCTCCACTTT. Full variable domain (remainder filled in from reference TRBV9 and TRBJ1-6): DSGVTQTPKHLITATGQRVTLRCSPRSGDLSVYWYQQSLDQGLQFLIQYYNGEERAKGNILERFSAQQFPDLHSELNLSSLELGDSALYFCASSPGQGGSPLHFGNGTRLTVT.

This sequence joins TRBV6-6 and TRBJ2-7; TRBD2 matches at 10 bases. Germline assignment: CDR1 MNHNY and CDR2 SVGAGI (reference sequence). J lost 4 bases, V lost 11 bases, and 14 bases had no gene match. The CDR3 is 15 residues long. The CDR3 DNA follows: TGTGCCTGCCGAAGAGACCAGCGGGGGGGATACGAGCAGTACTTC. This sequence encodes CACRRDQRGGYEQYF.

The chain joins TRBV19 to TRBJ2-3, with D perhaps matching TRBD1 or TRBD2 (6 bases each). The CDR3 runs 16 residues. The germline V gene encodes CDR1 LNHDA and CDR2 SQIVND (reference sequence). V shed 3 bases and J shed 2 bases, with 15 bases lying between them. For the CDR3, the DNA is TGTGCCAGTAGTATGGGCCGGGGGCAGCTCACAGATACGCAGTATTTT. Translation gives CASSMGRGQLTDTQYF.